The clone carrying this TCR beta chain was seen a single time. The antigen is unknown. Sequencing was performed with immunoSEQ multiplex PCR; in TCRdb, only in-frame clones are kept and a portion is missing. The sample lists tens of thousands of clones; roughly three quarters were seen once. This record belongs to a study of CD4 T cells in relation to SARS-CoV-2 and coronaviruses. Before the COVID-19 pandemic, during about 2011-2019, CD4+ T cells were taken from unexposed donors. After less than 11 days of culture, CD4+ T cells were isolated. The clonotype originates from a human donor in good health. What was sequenced was CD4+ T cells from PBMCs, cultured in vitro.

The CDR3 bases are TGTGCCAGCAGCCCCAGGGGTGTAGAGTCACCCCTCCACTTT. Its translation: CASSPRGVESPLHF. This chain joins TRBV9 and TRBJ1-6; tentative D call: TRBD1 (6 bases). V lost 4 bases and J 10 bases, leaving 15 bases between the germline ends. In germline, CDR1 is SGDLS, CDR2 YYNGEE. CDR3 length: 14 residues.